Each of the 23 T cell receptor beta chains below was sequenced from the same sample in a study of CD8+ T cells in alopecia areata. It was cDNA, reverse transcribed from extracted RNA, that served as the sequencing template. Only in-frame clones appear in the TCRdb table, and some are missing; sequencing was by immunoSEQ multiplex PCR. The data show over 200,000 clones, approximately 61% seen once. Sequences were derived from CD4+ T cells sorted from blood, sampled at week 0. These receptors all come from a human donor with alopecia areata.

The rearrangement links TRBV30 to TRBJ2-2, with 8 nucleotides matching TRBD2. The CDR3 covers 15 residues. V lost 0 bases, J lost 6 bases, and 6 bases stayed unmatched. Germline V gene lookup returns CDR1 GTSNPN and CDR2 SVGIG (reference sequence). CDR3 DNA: TGTGCCTGGAGTGTACTACTAGCGGCCCCCGGGGAGCTGTTTTTT. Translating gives CAWSVLLAAPGELFF.

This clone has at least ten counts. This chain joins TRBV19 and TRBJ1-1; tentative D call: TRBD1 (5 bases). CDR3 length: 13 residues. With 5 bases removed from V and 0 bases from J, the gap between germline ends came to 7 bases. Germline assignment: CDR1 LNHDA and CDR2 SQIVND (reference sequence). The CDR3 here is CASSRGLNTEAFF. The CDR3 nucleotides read TGTGCCAGTAGTCGGGGCCTGAACACTGAAGCTTTCTTT.

CDR3 nucleotide sequence: TGTGCCAGCAGCCCCCAGACAGGGTCTGGCTACACCTTC. It codes for CASSPQTGSGYTF. The V and J genes are TRBV7-9 and TRBJ1-2, with 7 positions matching TRBD1. This CDR3 is 13 amino acids long. With V trimmed by 5 bases and J by 7 bases, 7 bases remained unmatched. Germline V gene sequence: CDR1 SEHNR, CDR2 FQNEAQ (reference sequence).

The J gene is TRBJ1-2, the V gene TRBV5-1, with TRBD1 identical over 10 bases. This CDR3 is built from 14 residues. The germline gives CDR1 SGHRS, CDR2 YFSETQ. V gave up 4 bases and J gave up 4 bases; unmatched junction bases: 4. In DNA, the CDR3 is TGCGCCAGCAGCCCGGGACAGGGGCCCTATGGCTACACCTTC. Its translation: CASSPGQGPYGYTF.

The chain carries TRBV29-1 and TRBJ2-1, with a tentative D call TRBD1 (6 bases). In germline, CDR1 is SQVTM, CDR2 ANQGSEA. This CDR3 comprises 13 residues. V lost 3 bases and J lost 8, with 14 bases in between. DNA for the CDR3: TGCAGCGTTGATCCCGCCAGGGGCCATGAGCAGTTCTTC. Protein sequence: CSVDPARGHEQFF.

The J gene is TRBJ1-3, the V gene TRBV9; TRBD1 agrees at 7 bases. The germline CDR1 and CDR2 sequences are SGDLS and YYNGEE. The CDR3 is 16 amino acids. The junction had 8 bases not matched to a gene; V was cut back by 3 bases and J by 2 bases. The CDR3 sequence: CASSAHGTETGNTIYF. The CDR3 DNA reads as TGTGCCAGCAGCGCCCACGGGACAGAAACTGGAAACACCATATATTTT.

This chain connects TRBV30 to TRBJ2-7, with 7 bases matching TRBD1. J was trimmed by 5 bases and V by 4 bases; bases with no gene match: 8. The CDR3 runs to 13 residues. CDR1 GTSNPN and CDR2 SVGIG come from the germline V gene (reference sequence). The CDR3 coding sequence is TGTGCCTGGAACGAGGGGGCGCTGAACGAGCAGTACTTC. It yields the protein CAWNEGALNEQYF.

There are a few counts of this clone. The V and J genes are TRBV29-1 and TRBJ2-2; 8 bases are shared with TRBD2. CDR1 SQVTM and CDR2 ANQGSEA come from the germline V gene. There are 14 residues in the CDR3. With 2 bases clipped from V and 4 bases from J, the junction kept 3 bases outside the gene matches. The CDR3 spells CSVEREGPTGELFF. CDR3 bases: TGCAGCGTTGAACGGGAGGGCCCCACCGGGGAGCTGTTTTTT.

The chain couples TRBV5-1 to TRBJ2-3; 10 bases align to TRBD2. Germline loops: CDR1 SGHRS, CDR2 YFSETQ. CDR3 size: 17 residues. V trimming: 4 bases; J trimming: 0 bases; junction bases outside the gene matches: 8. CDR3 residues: CASSVASGGRSTDTQYF. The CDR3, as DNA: TGCGCCAGCAGCGTGGCTAGCGGGGGCCGAAGCACAGATACGCAGTATTTT.

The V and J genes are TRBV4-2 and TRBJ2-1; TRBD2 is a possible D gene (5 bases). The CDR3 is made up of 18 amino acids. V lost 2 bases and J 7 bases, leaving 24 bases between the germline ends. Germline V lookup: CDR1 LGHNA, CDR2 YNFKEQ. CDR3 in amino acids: CASSQMGFSSPRGNEQFF. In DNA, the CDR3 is TGTGCCAGCAGCCAAATGGGTTTCAGTTCTCCCCGGGGTAATGAGCAGTTCTTC.

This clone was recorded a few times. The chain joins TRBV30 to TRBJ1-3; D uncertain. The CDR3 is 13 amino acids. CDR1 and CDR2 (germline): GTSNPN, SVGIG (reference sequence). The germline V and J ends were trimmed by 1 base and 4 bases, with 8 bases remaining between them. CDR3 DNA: TGTGCCTGGAGTGCCTTTAGGGGAAACACCATATATTTT. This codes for CAWSAFRGNTIYF.

This CDR3 is CASSRTNTGELFF. The CDR3 coding sequence is TGTGCCAGCAGCCGGACGAACACCGGGGAGCTGTTTTTT. This sequence joins TRBV7-3 and TRBJ2-2, with unresolved D. Germline V gene data show CDR1 as SGHTA and CDR2 as FQGTGA. The CDR3 is 13 residues long. With 5 bases removed from V and 0 bases from J, the gap between germline ends came to 4 bases.

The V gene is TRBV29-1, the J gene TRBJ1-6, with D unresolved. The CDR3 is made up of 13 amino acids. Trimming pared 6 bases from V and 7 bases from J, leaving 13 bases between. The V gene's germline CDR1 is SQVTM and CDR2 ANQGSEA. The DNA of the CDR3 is TGCAGCGTCCAAACAGTGGAGAATTCACCCCTCCACTTT. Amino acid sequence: CSVQTVENSPLHF.

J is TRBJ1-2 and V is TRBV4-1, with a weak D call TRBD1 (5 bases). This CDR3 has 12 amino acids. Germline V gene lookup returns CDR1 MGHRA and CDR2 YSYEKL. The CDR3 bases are TGCGCGACCGGGGGACCTAACTATGGCTACACCTTC. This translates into CATGGPNYGYTF.

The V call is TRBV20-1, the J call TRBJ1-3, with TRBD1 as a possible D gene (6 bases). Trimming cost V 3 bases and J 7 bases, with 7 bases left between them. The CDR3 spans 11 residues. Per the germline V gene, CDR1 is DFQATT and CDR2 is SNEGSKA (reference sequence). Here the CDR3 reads CSARGANTIYF. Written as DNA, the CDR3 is TGCAGTGCTAGGGGGGCGAACACCATATATTTT.

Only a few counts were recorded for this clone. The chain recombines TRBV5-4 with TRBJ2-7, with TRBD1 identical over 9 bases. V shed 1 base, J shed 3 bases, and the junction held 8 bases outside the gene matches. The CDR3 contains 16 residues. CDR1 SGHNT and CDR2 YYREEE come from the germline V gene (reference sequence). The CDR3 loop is CASSLSFGTGFYEQYF. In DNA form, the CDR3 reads TGTGCCAGCAGCTTGTCGTTCGGGACAGGGTTCTACGAGCAGTACTTC. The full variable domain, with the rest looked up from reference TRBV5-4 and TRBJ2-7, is ETGVTQSPTHLIKTRGQQVTLRCSSQSGHNTVSWYQQALGQGPQFIFQYYREEENGRGNFPPRFSGLQFPNYSSELNVNALELDDSALYLCASSLSFGTGFYEQYFGPGTRLTVT.

The CDR3 region is CASSEAPGQGIFASEQYF. DNA of the CDR3: TGTGCCAGCAGTGAAGCGCCGGGACAGGGAATTTTCGCCTCTGAGCAGTACTTC. V and J are TRBV2 and TRBJ2-7, with TRBD1 matching over 9 bases. V was pared by 0 bases and J by 7 bases, with 16 bases of the junction left unmatched. CDR1 is SNHLY and CDR2 is FYNNEI in the germline V gene. This CDR3 is built from 18 residues.

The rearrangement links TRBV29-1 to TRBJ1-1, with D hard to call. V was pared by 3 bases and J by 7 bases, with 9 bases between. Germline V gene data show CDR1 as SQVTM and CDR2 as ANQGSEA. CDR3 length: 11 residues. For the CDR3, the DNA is TGCAGCGTTGATGGTGGCCTTGAAGCTTTCTTT. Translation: CSVDGGLEAFF.

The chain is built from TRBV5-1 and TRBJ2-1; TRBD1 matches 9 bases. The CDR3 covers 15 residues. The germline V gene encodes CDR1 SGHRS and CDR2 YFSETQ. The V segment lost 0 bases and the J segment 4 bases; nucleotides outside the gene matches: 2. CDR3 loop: CASSLGGTGYNEQFF. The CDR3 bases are TGCGCCAGCAGCTTGGGCGGGACAGGGTACAATGAGCAGTTCTTC. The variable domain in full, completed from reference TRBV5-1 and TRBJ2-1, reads KAGVTQTPRYLIKTRGQQVTLSCSPISGHRSVSWYQQTPGQGLQFLFEYFSETQRNKGNFPGRFSGRQFSNSRSEMNVSTLELGDSALYLCASSLGGTGYNEQFFGPGTRLTVL.

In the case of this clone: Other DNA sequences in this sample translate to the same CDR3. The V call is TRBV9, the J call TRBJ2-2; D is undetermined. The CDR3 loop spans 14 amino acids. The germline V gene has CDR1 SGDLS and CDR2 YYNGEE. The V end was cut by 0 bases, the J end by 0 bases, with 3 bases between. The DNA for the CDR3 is TGTGCCAGCAGCGTAGACCCGAACACCGGGGAGCTGTTTTTT. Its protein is CASSVDPNTGELFF.

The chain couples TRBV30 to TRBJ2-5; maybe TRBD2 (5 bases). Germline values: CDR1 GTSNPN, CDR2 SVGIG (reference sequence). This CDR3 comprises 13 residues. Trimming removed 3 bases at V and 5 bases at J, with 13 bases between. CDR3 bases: TGTGCCTGGAGCACCGGGGTCGGGGAGACCCAGTACTTC. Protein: CAWSTGVGETQYF.

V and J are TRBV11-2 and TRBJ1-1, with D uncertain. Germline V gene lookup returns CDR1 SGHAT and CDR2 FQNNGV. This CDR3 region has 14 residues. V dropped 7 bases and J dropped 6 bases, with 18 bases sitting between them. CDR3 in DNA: TGTGCCAGCACCAATGTTCTCGGGGTGGCTGAAGCTTTCTTT. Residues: CASTNVLGVAEAFF.

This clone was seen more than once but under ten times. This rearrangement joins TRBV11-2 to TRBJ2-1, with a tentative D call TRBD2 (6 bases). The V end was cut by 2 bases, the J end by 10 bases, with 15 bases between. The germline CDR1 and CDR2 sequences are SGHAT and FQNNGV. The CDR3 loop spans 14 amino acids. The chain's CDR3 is CASSLTNSAGEQFF. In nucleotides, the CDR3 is TGTGCCAGCAGCTTAACAAACTCTGCGGGGGAGCAGTTCTTC.